This T cell receptor (beta chain) was profiled in a study of PD-1 blockade in classical Hodgkin lymphoma (dated by TCRdb to the early 2020s). At the level of the whole study: Nivolumab dosing was 3 mg/kg intravenously every 2 weeks, continuing until either disease progression or unacceptable toxicity. To define a peripheral blood immune signature of response to PD-1 blockade in classical Hodgkin lymphoma, the study combined TCR beta sequencing with CyTOF.

Read against the paper, the sample's time point label means: cycle 4 day 1 (C4D1), after five to seven weeks of nivolumab. Every trial patient had relapsed after autologous stem cell transplantation, and cohorts A, B and C differed in prior brentuximab vedotin exposure. The trial cohort comprised around 60 patients with relapsed/refractory classical Hodgkin lymphoma whose best overall responses were complete response, partial response or progressive disease. Trial patients were treated with single-agent nivolumab in the multi-cohort phase II CheckMate 205 trial. An independent review committee assessed best overall response using the 2007 International Working Group response criteria. Trial PBMCs were obtained immediately prior to nivolumab initiation (C1D1) and on therapy at cycle 2 day 1 and cycle 4 day 1. After peripheral blood was drawn into 8 mL Vacutainer Cell Preparation Tubes, PBMCs were isolated by centrifugation and then cryopreserved.

Results and caveats for the whole study, not just this receptor: Trial patients with a complete response had baseline diversity similar to that of newly diagnosed patients, while partial responders and progressors had significantly lower diversity. Baseline TCR diversity was reported to be lower in newly diagnosed patients than in healthy donors and to be lower still in relapsed/refractory patients. The study was restricted to a single clinical trial cohort, and the causes of repertoire differences, possibly disease activity or prior therapy, were left undefined. Lower diversity was seen in patients whose nivolumab began less than 1 year after ASCT, and these patients were left out of later analyses so that immune reconstitution would not confound the results. By C4D1, a significant rise was seen in CD4+ TCR diversity but not in CD8+ TCR diversity (p=0.0027 vs p=0.16), and the rise was most apparent among complete responders (p=0.02).

The Qiagen DNeasy kit was used to extract genomic DNA from unsorted PBMCs and from the negatively selected CD4+ and CD8+ fractions. Using primers that anneal to V and J segments, immunoSEQ multiplex PCR amplified the TCR beta CDR3 regions. Amplification bias was minimized using a synthetic immune receptor repertoire, and residual bias was removed computationally after sequencing. The paper's processing steps were these. Repertoire diversity was quantified as the Shannon entropy index using custom Python scripts. Unsorted, CD4+ and CD8+ repertoires were examined separately, except in combined analyses, for which CD4+ and CD8+ sequences were merged in silico. Clonal expansion was defined as a frequency increase of at least 2-fold after treatment compared with C1D1, and clones undetected at baseline were assigned a pseudocount of 0.5. Clones with 0 or 1 copy at C1D1 were defined as singleton clones, while clones with 2 or more copies were defined as non-singleton clones. Clones expanded in unsorted samples were annotated as CD4+, CD8+ or unknown by matching protein sequences in sorted samples from the same patient. Wilcoxon tests on paired samples were used to test diversity changes from C1D1 to C4D1. The source is immuneACCESS, and TCRdb retained only in-frame sequences with V and J called. Part of the clones is not carried over; for the studies checked, unresolved V genes explain less than half of this, and the remainder is unexplained. V, J and clone size are those of that table, while D and trimming were read from the DNA. A total of roughly 50,000 clones appear in this sample, roughly nine tenths of them only once. The ten largest make up roughly 7.1% of the sample.

Looking up the germline V gene (reference sequence) yields CDR1 MNHNY and CDR2 SVGAGI. The germline V and J ends show losses of 5 bases and 5 bases respectively, and no gene match explains 8 bases of the junction. The CDR3 covers 14 residues, taking in both the cysteine and the phenylalanine. This entry keeps only the CDR3 DNA: 42 bases, framed from base 1. In the case of this clone: It has no known antigen specificity. Base qualities were left out, and no much larger clone turns up one base away.

The sequences come from peripheral blood mononuclear cells (PBMCs), collected before the fourth cycle of nivolumab. The receptor was isolated from a human donor with classical Hodgkin lymphoma. The sequence links TRBV6-6 to TRBJ2-5, with 7 central nucleotides matching TRBD1. CDR3 reads: CASSQQGRRETQYF. The DNA sequence is TGTGCCAGCAGTCAACAGGGGCGCCGGGAGACCCAGTACTTC.